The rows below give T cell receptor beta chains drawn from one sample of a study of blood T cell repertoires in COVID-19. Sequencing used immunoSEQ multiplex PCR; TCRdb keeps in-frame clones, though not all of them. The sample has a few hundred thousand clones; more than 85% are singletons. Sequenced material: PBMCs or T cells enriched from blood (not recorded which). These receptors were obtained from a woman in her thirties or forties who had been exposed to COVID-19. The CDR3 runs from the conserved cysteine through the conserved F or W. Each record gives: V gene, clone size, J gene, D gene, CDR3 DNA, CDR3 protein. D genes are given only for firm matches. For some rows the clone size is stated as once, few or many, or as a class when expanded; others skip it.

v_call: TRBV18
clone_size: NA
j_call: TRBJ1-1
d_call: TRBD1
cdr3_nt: TGTGCCAGCTCACCAGCCGACAGGGCTCCTGAAGCTTTCTTT
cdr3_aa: CASSPADRAPEAFF

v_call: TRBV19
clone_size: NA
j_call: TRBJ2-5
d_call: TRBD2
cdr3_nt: TGTGCCAGTAGTAGAACCGGGACTAGCGGAGGAGAGACCCAGTACTTC
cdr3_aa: CASSRTGTSGGETQYF

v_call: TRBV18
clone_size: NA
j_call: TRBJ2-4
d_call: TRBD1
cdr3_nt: TGTGCCAGCTCACCATACAGGGGGAGAAACATTCAGTACTTC
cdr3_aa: CASSPYRGRNIQYF

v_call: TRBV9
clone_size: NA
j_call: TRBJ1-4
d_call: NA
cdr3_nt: TGTGCCAGCAGCACAACCCCGGGGGGCACTAATGAAAAACTGTTTTTT
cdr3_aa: CASSTTPGGTNEKLFF

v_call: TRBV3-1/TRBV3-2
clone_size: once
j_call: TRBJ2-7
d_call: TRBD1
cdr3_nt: TGTGCCAGCAGCCAGTTAGGACAGGGCTCTCCGCAGTACTTC
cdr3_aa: CASSQLGQGSPQYF

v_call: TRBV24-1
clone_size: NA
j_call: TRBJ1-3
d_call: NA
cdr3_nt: TGTGCCATAGCTGAGGACTCGGGAAACACCATATATTTT
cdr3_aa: CAIAEDSGNTIYF

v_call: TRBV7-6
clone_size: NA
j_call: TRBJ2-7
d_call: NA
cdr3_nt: TGTGCCAGCAGCTTAGTCGGAGGGGTCGTCGTAGAGCAGTACTTC
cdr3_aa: CASSLVGGVVVEQYF

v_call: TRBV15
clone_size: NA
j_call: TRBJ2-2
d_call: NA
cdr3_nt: TGTGCCACCAGCAGAGTGGGACAAATAAACACCGGGGAGCTGTTTTTT
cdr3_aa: CATSRVGQINTGELFF

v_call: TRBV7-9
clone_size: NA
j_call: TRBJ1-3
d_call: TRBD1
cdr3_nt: TGTGCCAGCAGGTACGGGACAGGCCTCTCTGGAAACACCATATATTTT
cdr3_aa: CASRYGTGLSGNTIYF

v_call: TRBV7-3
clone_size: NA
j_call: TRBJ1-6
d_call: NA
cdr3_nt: TGTGCCAGCAGCCGAGACAATAGTTCACCCCTCCACTTT
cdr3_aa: CASSRDNSSPLHF

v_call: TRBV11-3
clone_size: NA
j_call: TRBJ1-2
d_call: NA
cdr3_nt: TGTGCCAGCAGCTTAGATTCTACGGGTGACTATGGCTACACCTTC
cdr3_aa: CASSLDSTGDYGYTF

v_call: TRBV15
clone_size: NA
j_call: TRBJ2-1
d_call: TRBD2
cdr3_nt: TGTGCCACCAGCAGAGAAGCGGGAGGGTCCTACAATGAGCAGTTCTTC
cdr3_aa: CATSREAGGSYNEQFF

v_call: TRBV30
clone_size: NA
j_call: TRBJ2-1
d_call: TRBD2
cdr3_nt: TGTGCCTGGAGTGGGAGGTCTAGCGGATTCTACTCCTACAATGAGCAGTTCTTC
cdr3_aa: CAWSGRSSGFYSYNEQFF

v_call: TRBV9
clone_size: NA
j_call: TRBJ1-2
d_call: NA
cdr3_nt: TGTGCCAGCAGCGTAGAGCGGGGGTTGAACTATGGCTACACCTTC
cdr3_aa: CASSVERGLNYGYTF

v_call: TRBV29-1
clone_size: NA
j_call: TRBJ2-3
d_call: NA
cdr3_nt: TGCAGCGTTGAAAGAGGGAGAGGCGCAGATACGCAGTATTTT
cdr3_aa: CSVERGRGADTQYF